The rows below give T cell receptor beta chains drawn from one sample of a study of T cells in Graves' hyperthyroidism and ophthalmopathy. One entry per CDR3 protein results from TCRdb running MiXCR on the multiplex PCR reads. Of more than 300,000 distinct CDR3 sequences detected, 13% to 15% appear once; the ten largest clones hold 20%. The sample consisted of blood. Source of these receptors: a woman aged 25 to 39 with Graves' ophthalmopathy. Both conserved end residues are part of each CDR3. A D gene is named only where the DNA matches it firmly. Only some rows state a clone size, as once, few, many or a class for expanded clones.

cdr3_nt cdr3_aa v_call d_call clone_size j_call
TGTGCCAGTAGTCCCCCGGGAAGGCGGGAGACCCAGTACTTC CASSPPGRRETQYF TRBV12-3/TRBV12-4 NA many TRBJ2-5
TGTGCCAGCAGAGTTGGACAGGGCACTGGAAACACCATATATTTT CASRVGQGTGNTIYF TRBV28 TRBD1 many TRBJ1-3
TGTGCCACCAGTGATCCCGGCTCTTACGAGCAGTACTTC CATSDPGSYEQYF TRBV24-1 NA many TRBJ2-7
TGTGCCAGCAGCGTTACGACAGGGTTCGGGGCTGGAAACACCATATATTTT CASSVTTGFGAGNTIYF TRBV9 TRBD1 few TRBJ1-3
TGTGCCAGCCGGGGACAGGGGGTAAACACCATATATTTT CASRGQGVNTIYF TRBV12-3/TRBV12-4 TRBD1 NA TRBJ1-3
TGTGCCACCAGCAGAGCCTTGCAGCCCCAGCATTTT CATSRALQPQHF TRBV15 NA many TRBJ1-5
TGTGCCAGCCGGGACAGGGGCCCCTCCTACAATGAGCAGTTCTTC CASRDRGPSYNEQFF TRBV12-3/TRBV12-4 TRBD1 many TRBJ2-1
TGTGCCAGCAGCTTAGCGGTCCTAGCGGGGGGGCCCACCGGGGAGCTGTTTTTT CASSLAVLAGGPTGELFF TRBV7-6 TRBD2 once TRBJ2-2
TGCAGTGCTTATCAGCTGTCAGGCACCGGGGAGCTGTTTTTT CSAYQLSGTGELFF TRBV20-1 NA many TRBJ2-2
TGCAGTGCTAGAACGGGGACTGGTGACGAGCAGTACTTC CSARTGTGDEQYF TRBV20-1 NA NA TRBJ2-7
TGCAGTGCTAGAGATGGGACAGGGGATCCCTACGAGCAGTACTTC CSARDGTGDPYEQYF TRBV20-1 TRBD1 NA TRBJ2-7